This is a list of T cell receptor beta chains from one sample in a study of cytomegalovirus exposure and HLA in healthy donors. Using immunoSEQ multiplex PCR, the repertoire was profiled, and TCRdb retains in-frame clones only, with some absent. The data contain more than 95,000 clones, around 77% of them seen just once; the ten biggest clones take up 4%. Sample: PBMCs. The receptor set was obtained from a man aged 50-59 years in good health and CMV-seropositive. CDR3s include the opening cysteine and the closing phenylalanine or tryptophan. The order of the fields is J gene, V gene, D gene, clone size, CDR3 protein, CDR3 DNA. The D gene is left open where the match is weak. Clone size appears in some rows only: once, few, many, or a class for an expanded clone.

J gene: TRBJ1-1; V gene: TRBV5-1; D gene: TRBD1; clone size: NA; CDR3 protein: CASSSDREAFF; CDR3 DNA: TGCGCCAGCAGCTCGGACAGGGAAGCTTTCTTT
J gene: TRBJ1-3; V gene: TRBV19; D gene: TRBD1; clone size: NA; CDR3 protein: CASGTGTGDGNTIYF; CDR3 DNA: TGTGCCAGTGGCACCGGGACAGGTGATGGAAACACCATATATTTT
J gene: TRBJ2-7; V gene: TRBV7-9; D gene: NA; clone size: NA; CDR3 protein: CASSPDSRSYEQYF; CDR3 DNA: TGTGCCAGCAGCCCCGACAGTAGATCCTACGAGCAGTACTTC
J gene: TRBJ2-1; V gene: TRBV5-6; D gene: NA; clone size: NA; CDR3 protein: CASSLLGANEQFF; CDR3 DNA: TGTGCCAGCAGCTTGTTAGGGGCGAATGAGCAGTTCTTC
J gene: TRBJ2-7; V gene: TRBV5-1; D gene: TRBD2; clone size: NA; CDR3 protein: CASSLRLATYEQYF; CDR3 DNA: TGCGCCAGCAGCTTAAGACTAGCGACCTACGAGCAGTACTTC
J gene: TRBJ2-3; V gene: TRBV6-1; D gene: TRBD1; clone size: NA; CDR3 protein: CASSEQGAGTDTQYF; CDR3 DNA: TGTGCCAGCAGTGAACAGGGGGCTGGCACAGATACGCAGTATTTT
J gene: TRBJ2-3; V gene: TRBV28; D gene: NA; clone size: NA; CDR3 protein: CASSLNQGGVGTDTQYF; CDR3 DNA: TGTGCCAGCAGTTTGAACCAAGGGGGAGTGGGGACAGATACGCAGTATTTT
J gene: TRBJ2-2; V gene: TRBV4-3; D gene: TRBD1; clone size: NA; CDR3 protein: CASSRGQGANTGELFF; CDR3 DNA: TGCGCCAGCAGCCGAGGACAGGGGGCGAACACCGGGGAGCTGTTTTTT
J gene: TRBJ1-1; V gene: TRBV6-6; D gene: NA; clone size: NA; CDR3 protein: CASSYPPQISEAFF; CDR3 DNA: TGTGCCAGCAGTTACCCTCCACAGATATCTGAAGCTTTCTTT
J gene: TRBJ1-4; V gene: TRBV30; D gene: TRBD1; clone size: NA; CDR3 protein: CAWTHTGADNEKLFF; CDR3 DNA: TGTGCCTGGACCCACACAGGGGCTGATAATGAAAAACTGTTTTTT
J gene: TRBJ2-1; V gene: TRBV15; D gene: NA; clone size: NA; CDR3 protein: CATSRVGGRDEQFF; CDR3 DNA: TGTGCCACCAGCAGAGTGGGGGGTCGGGATGAGCAGTTCTTC
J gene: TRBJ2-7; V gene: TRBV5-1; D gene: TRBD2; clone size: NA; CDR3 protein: CASSFSSGTYEQYF; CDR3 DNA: TGCGCCAGCAGCTTTTCTAGCGGAACCTACGAGCAGTACTTC
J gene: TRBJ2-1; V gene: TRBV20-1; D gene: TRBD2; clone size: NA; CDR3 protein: CSARGGPKQFF; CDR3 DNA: TGCAGTGCTAGGGGAGGGCCTAAGCAGTTCTTC
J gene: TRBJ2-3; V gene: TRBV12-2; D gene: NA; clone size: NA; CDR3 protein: CASRLNGGATTSGSADTQYF; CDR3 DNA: TGTGCAAGTCGCTTAAACGGGGGGGCAACGACTAGCGGGAGTGCAGATACGCAGTATTTT
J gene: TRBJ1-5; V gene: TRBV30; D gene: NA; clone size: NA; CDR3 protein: CAWAPGSWQPQHF; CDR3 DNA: TGTGCCTGGGCCCCGGGATCGTGGCAGCCCCAGCATTTT
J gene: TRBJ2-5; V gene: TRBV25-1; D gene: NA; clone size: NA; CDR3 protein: CASSEYLLAGQETQYF; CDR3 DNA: TGTGCCAGCAGTGAATATTTGCTGGCAGGACAAGAGACCCAGTACTTC
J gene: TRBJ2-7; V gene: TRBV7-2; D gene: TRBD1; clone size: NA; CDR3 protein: CASSGDSKTYEQYF; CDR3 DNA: TGTGCCAGCAGCGGGGACAGCAAAACCTACGAGCAGTACTTC
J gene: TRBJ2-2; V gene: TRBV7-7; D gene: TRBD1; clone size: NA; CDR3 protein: CASGEQGAGTGELFF; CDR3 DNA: TGTGCCAGCGGCGAACAGGGGGCCGGCACCGGGGAGCTGTTTTTT
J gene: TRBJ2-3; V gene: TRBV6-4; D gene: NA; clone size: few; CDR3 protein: CASSEGGSSTDTQYF; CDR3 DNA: TGTGCCAGCAGTGAAGGAGGGTCTAGCACAGATACGCAGTATTTT
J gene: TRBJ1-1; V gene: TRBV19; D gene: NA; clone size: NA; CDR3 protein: CASTTRRTLGPPEAFF; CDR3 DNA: TGTGCCAGTACCACTCGCCGGACACTCGGCCCCCCTGAAGCTTTCTTT
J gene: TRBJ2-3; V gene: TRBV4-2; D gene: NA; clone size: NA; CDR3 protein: CASSQEAAGDTQYF; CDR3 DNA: TGTGCCAGCAGCCAAGAGGCAGCGGGAGATACGCAGTATTTT
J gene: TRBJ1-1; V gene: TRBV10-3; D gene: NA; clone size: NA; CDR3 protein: CAISEPTGRNTEAFF; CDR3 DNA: TGTGCCATCAGTGAGCCTACAGGACGGAACACTGAAGCCTTCTTT
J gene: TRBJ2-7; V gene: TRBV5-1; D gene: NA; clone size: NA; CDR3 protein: CASSAASSYEQYF; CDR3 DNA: TGCGCCAGCAGCGCGGCGAGCTCCTACGAGCAGTACTTC
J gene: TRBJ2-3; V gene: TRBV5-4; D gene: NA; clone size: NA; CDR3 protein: CASSLAGSYTQYF; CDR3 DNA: TGTGCCAGCAGCTTAGCAGGGTCATATACGCAGTATTTT
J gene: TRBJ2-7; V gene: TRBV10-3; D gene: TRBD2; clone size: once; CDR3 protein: CAISESISGRVQYF; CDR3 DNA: TGTGCCATCAGTGAGTCTATTAGCGGGAGGGTGCAGTACTTC
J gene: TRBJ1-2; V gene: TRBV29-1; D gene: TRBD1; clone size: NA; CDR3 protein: CSVTGTGDGYTF; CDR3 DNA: TGCAGCGTTACCGGGACAGGGGATGGCTACACCTTC
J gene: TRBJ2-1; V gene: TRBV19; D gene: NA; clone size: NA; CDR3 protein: CASTSGQYNEQFF; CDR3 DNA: TGTGCCAGTACCTCCGGACAATACAATGAGCAGTTCTTC
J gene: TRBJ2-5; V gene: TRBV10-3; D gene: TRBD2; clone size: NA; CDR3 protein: CAISDFGGVAGQETQYF; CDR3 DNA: TGTGCCATCAGCGATTTTGGGGGGGTCGCCGGCCAAGAGACCCAGTACTTC
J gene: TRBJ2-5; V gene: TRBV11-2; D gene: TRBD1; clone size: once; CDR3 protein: CASSLAGQGKYF; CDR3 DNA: TGTGCCAGCAGCTTAGCCGGACAGGGGAAGTACTTC
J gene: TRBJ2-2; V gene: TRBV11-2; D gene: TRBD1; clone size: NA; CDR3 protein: CASSLPTGATGELFF; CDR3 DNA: TGTGCCAGCAGCCTACCCACAGGGGCCACCGGGGAGCTGTTTTTT
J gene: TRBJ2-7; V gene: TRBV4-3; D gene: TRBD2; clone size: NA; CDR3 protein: CASSLGLAVCEQYF; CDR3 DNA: TGCGCCAGCAGCCTCGGACTAGCGGTTTGTGAGCAGTACTTC
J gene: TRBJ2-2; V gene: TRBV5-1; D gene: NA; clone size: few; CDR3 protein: CASSLVSTGNTGELFF; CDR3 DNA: TGCGCCAGCAGCTTGGTTTCCACTGGGAACACCGGGGAGCTGTTTTTT
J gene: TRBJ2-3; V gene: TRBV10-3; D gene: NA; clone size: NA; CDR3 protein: CAISESVPGAGRDTQYF; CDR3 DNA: TGTGCCATCAGTGAGTCGGTCCCAGGGGCTGGGAGAGATACGCAGTATTTT
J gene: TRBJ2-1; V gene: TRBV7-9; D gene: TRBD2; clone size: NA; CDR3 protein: CASSLTSGADNEQFF; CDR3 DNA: TGTGCCAGCAGCCTGACTAGCGGGGCGGACAATGAGCAGTTCTTC
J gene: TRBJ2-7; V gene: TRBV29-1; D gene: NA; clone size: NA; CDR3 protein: CSVDPGPQKGYERYF; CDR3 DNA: TGCAGCGTAGACCCAGGGCCACAGAAGGGATACGAGCGGTACTTC
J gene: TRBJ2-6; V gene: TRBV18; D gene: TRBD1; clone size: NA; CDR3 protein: CASSHLGQGGSGANVLTF; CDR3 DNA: TGTGCCAGCTCACACCTCGGACAGGGTGGATCTGGGGCCAACGTCCTGACTTTC
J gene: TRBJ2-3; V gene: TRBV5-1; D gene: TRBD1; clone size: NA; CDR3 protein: CASSLVQGAVDTQYF; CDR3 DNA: TGCGCCAGCAGCTTGGTTCAGGGGGCTGTAGATACGCAGTATTTT
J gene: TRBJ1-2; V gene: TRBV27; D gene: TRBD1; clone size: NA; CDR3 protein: CASSTGTGPRNYGYTF; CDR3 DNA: TGTGCCAGCAGTACCGGGACAGGGCCCCGAAACTATGGCTACACCTTC
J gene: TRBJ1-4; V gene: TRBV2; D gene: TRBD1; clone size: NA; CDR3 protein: CASRTGGDEKLFF; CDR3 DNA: TGTGCCAGCAGGACAGGGGGCGATGAAAAACTGTTTTTT
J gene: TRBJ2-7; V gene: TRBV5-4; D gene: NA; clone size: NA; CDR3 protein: CASSLELPSEQYF; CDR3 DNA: TGTGCCAGCAGCTTGGAACTGCCGAGCGAGCAGTACTTC